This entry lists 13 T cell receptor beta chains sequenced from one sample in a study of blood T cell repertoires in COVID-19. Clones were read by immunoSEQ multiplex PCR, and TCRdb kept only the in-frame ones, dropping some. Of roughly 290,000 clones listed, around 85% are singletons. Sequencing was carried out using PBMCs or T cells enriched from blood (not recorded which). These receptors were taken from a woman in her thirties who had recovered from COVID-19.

The CDR3 nucleotides are TGTGCCAGCAGTAATCCCCAGCGGGAGTGGACAGATACGCAGTATTTT. It specifies CASSNPQREWTDTQYF. J is TRBJ2-3 and V is TRBV7-2, with 8 nucleotides matching TRBD2. Trimming removed 6 bases from V and 3 bases from J; junction bases left unmatched: 11. The CDR3 contains 16 residues. Germline loops: CDR1 SGHTA, CDR2 FQGNSA.

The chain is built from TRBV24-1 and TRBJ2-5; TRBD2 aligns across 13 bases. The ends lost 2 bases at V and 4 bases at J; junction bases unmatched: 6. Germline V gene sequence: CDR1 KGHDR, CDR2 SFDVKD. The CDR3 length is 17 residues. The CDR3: CATSDWTSGSLGETQYF. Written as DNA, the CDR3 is TGTGCCACCAGTGATTGGACTAGCGGGAGTTTAGGAGAGACCCAGTACTTC.

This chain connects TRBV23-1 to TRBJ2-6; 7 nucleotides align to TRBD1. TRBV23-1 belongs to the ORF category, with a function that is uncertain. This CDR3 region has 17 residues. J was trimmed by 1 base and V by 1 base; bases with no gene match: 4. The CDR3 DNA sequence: TGCGCCAGCAGTCAATGGGCGACAGGGTCTGGGGCCAACGTCCTGACTTTC. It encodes CASSQWATGSGANVLTF.

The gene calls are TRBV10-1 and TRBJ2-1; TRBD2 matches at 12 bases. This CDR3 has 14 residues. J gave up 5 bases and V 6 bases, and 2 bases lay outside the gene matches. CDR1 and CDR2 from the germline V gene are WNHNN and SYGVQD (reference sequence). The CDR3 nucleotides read TGCGCCAGCAGCGGGACTAGCGGGCACAATGAGCAGTTCTTC. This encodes CASSGTSGHNEQFF.

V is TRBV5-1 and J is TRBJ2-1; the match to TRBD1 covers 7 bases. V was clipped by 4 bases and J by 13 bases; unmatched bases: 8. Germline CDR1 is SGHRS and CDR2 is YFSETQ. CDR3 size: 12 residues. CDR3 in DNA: TGCGCCAGCAGCCAGGGGGTAAGTGGACAGTTCTTC. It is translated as CASSQGVSGQFF.

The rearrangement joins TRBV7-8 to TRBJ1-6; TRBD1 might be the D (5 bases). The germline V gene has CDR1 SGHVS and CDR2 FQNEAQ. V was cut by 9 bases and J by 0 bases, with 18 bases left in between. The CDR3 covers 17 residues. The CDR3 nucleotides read TGTGCCAGGCTAGGGGAGGGAAGGAGCTCCTATAATTCACCCCTCCACTTT. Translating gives CARLGEGRSSYNSPLHF.

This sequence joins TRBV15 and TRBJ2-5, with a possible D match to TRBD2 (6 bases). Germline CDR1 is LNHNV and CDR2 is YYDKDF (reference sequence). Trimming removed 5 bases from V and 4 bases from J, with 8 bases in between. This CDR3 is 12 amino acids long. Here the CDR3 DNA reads TGTGCCACCAGCGACGGGGGAGAGACCCAGTACTTC. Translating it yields CATSDGGETQYF. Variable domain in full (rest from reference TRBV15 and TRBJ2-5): DAMVIQNPRYQVTQFGKPVTLSCSQTLNHNVMYWYQQKSSQAPKLLFHYYDKDFNNEADTPDNFQSRRPNTSFCFLDIRSPGLGDTAMYLCATSDGGETQYFGPGTRLLVL.

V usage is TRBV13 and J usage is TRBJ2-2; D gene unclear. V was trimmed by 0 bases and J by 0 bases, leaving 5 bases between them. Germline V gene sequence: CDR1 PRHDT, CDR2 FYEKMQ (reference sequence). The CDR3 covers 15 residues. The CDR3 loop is CASSLGRTNTGELFF. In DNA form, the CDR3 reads TGTGCCAGCAGCTTAGGCAGGACGAACACCGGGGAGCTGTTTTTT. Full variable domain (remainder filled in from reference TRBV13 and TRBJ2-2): AAGVIQSPRHLIKEKRETATLKCYPIPRHDTVYWYQQGPGQDPQFLISFYEKMQSDKGSIPDRFSAQQFSDYHSELNMSSLELGDSALYFCASSLGRTNTGELFFGEGSRLTVL.

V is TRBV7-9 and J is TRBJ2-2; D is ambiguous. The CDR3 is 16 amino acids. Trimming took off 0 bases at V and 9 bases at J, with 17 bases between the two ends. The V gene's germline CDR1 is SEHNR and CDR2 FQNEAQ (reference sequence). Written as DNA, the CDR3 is TGTGCCAGCAGCTTAGCGGTAACAGCAAGGTTGAGGGAGCTGTTTTTT. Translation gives CASSLAVTARLRELFF.

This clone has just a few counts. DNA of the CDR3: TGTGCCAGTAGTCTAACGCGACTCGGTGGCTACACCTTC. Translated: CASSLTRLGGYTF. The rearrangement joins TRBV19 to TRBJ1-2; D is uncertain. CDR3 length: 13 amino acids. The V end lost 5 bases, the J end lost 7 bases, and 14 bases lay between the germline ends. Germline CDR1 reads LNHDA; CDR2 reads SQIVND (reference sequence).

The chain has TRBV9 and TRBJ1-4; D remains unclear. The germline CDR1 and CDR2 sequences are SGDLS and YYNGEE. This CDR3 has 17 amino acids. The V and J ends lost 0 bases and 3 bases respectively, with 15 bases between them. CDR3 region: CASSVDAGFEANEKLFF. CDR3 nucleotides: TGTGCCAGCAGCGTAGACGCGGGGTTCGAGGCTAATGAAAAACTGTTTTTT. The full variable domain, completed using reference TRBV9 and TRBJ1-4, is DSGVTQTPKHLITATGQRVTLRCSPRSGDLSVYWYQQSLDQGLQFLIQYYNGEERAKGNILERFSAQQFPDLHSELNLSSLELGDSALYFCASSVDAGFEANEKLFFGSGTQLSVL.

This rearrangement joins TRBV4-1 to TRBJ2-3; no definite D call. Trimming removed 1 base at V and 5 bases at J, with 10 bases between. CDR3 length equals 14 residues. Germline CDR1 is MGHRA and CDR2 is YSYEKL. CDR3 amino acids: CASSQASPGDTQYF. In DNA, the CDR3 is TGCGCCAGCAGCCAAGCATCCCCGGGAGATACGCAGTATTTT.

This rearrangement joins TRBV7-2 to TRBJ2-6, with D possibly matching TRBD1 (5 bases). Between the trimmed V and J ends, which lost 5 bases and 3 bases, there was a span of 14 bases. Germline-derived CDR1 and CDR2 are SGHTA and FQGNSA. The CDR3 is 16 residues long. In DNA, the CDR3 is TGTGCCAGCAGCCCAGGCGGTACAGGTGGGGCCAACGTCCTGACTTTC. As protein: CASSPGGTGGANVLTF.